The next 12 T cell receptor beta chains were all read from a single sample in a study of T-cell reconstitution after alpha-beta-depleted transplantation in children. This sample's TCRbeta library carried unique molecular identifier barcodes. TCRdb redid the calling of the PCR reads with MiXCR, one entry per CDR3 protein. This table has 230,000 or so distinct CDR3 sequences, around 13% appearing once. Specimen: PBMCs from the stem cell graft donor, collected from the stem cell graft. These receptors were collected from a human donor who donated a stem cell graft to a child with acute lymphoblastic leukemia.

In its sample, this clonotype was seen many times. The DNA for the CDR3 is TGTGCCAGCAGCGACGGACAGGGGTCCGGGGAGCTGTTTTTT. Its protein product is CASSDGQGSGELFF. The gene calls are TRBV12-3 or TRBV12-4 and TRBJ2-2; 9 nucleotides align to TRBD1. The CDR3 sequence is 14 residues long. V lost 6 bases to trimming and J lost 6 bases; unmatched junction nucleotides: 5.

The table lists this clonotype with many counts. The chain uses TRBV7-2 and TRBJ2-5; D may correspond to TRBD1 or TRBD2 (6 bases each). Trimming removed 3 bases from V and 3 bases from J, with 11 bases in between. The germline CDR1 and CDR2 sequences are SGHTA and FQGNSA. The CDR3 contains 14 residues. The CDR3 bases are TGTGCCAGCAGCTTGGGGGGCGCGAAAGAGACCCAGTACTTC. Encoded protein: CASSLGGAKETQYF.

The chain recombines TRBV5-1 with TRBJ2-7, with D uncertain. V dropped 3 bases and J dropped 0 bases, with 16 bases sitting between them. The CDR3 has 16 amino acids. Germline V CDR1 and CDR2: SGHRS, YFSETQ. CDR3 sequence: CASSYAIMGSSYEQYF. In DNA, the CDR3 is TGCGCCAGCAGCTATGCGATAATGGGTAGCTCCTACGAGCAGTACTTC.

This clonotype showed up many times. The rearrangement joins TRBV7-2 to TRBJ2-7; D is unresolved. Germline loops: CDR1 SGHTA, CDR2 FQGNSA. Trimming left V 5 bases short and J 6 bases short, with 14 bases between. CDR3 length: 13 amino acids. CDR3 sequence reads: CASSIEVRTEQYF. CDR3 bases: TGTGCCAGCAGCATAGAGGTTAGGACCGAGCAGTACTTC. The full variable domain, with the rest looked up from reference TRBV7-2 and TRBJ2-7, is GAGVSQSPSNKVTEKGKDVELRCDPISGHTALYWYRQSLGQGLEFLIYFQGNSAPDKSGLPSDRFSAERTGGSVSTLTIQRTQQEDSAVYLCASSIEVRTEQYFGPGTRLTVT.

This clonotype occurred a few times. The rearrangement links TRBV27 to TRBJ1-4, with D unclear. This CDR3 spans 15 amino acids. Between the trimmed V and J ends, which lost 1 base and 8 bases, there was a span of 14 bases. Germline V gene lookup returns CDR1 MNHEY and CDR2 SMNVEV (reference sequence). The CDR3 region is CASSLWADEREKLFF. CDR3 sequence (DNA): TGTGCCAGCAGTTTATGGGCAGACGAACGGGAAAAACTGTTTTTT.

This clonotype was seen ten or more times. This chain uses TRBV12-3 or TRBV12-4 with TRBJ2-5; 13 nucleotides line up with TRBD2. V lost 3 bases and J lost 4; bases outside the gene matches: 8. CDR3 length: 17 residues. CDR3: CASSFELAGGRRETQYF. CDR3 nucleotide sequence: TGTGCCAGCAGTTTTGAACTAGCGGGAGGGCGGAGAGAGACCCAGTACTTC.

This clonotype was seen at least ten times. The chain employs TRBV5-5 and TRBJ2-1; 7 bases are shared with TRBD2. Germline CDR1 is SGHKS and CDR2 is YYEKEE (reference sequence). The CDR3 length is 17 residues. V lost 2 bases, J lost 5 bases, and 13 bases stayed unmatched. The CDR3 spells CASSFIPSGGVNNEQFF. In DNA, the CDR3 is TGTGCCAGCAGCTTCATACCTAGCGGCGGGGTAAACAATGAGCAGTTCTTC.

This clonotype was seen at least ten times. The V call is TRBV9, the J call TRBJ1-1; D remains unclear. The CDR3 is 13 residues long. CDR1 is SGDLS, CDR2 YYNGEE, per germline. V was cut by 0 bases and J by 2 bases, with 5 bases left in between. The CDR3 nucleotides are TGTGCCAGCAGCGTAGAAGTAAACACTGAAGCTTTCTTT. This translates into CASSVEVNTEAFF.

The rearrangement links TRBV29-1 to TRBJ1-2; D not resolved. The ends were cut back, 3 bases at V and 3 bases at J, with 11 bases in the middle. Germline V gives CDR1 SQVTM, CDR2 ANQGSEA. The CDR3 has 13 amino acids. The CDR3 nucleotides read TGCAGCGTTGACCCGGCAGACTACTATGGCTACACCTTC. Translation gives CSVDPADYYGYTF.

In its sample, this clonotype was seen many times. V and J are TRBV18 and TRBJ2-2; maybe TRBD2 (6 bases). Germline V gene sequence: CDR1 KGHSH, CDR2 LQKENI. V was pared by 4 bases and J by 3 bases, with 18 bases between. This CDR3 is 17 amino acids long. CDR3 DNA sequence: TGTGCCAGCTCACGAAGTCGGGGCAGCGGGCACACCGGGGAGCTGTTTTTT. Amino acid sequence: CASSRSRGSGHTGELFF.

In this sample, this clonotype turned up many times. The chain links TRBV7-2 to TRBJ1-2; D is possibly TRBD1 (6 bases). Germline assignment: CDR1 SGHTA and CDR2 FQGNSA. This CDR3 contains 15 residues. Trimming shortened V by 4 bases and J by 2 bases, and 14 bases separated the two germline ends. The CDR3 spells CASSSQQGYNYGYTF. In nucleotides, the CDR3 is TGTGCCAGCAGCTCCCAACAGGGATACAACTATGGCTACACCTTC.

This clonotype was seen just once. Just one base apart from a much larger clone, this may be a read error. The J gene is TRBJ1-2, the V gene TRBV7-2, with D perhaps TRBD1 (6 bases). V lost 4 bases and J 6 bases, leaving 18 bases between the germline ends. Germline CDR1 and CDR2: SGHTA and FQGNSA. The CDR3 length is 15 residues. The CDR3 region has the DNA TGTGCCAGCAGCTCAGTATCAGGGGCACAGGATGGCTACACCTTC. Protein product: CASSSVSGAQDGYTF.